This is a list of T cell receptor beta chains from one sample in a study of T cell responses to AZD1222 COVID-19 vaccine. Only in-frame clones appear in the TCRdb table, and some are missing; sequencing was by immunoSEQ multiplex PCR. The sample includes approximately 160,000 clones, around 92% of them seen just once. This sample comprised peripheral blood, obtained on day 0 of AZD1222 vaccination. Receptor source: an adult in good health. Each CDR3 is given with its conserved first and last residue. D genes are given only for firm matches. Expanded clones are given a class, and other clones once, few, many or no size at all.

clone size: -
D gene: -
V gene: TRBV27
J gene: TRBJ2-7
CDR3 protein: CASSLVQGNYEQYF
CDR3 DNA: TGTGCCAGCAGTTTAGTTCAGGGGAACTACGAGCAGTACTTC

clone size: -
D gene: -
V gene: TRBV6-2/TRBV6-3
J gene: TRBJ2-2
CDR3 protein: CASSYSVAPGELFF
CDR3 DNA: TGTGCCAGCAGTTACTCGGTAGCTCCCGGGGAGCTGTTTTTT

clone size: -
D gene: -
V gene: TRBV3-1/TRBV3-2
J gene: TRBJ1-6
CDR3 protein: CASSQADGSPLHF
CDR3 DNA: TGTGCCAGCAGCCAAGCCGACGGCTCACCCCTCCACTTT

clone size: few
D gene: -
V gene: TRBV28
J gene: TRBJ1-6
CDR3 protein: CASSLGVAASYNSPLHF
CDR3 DNA: TGTGCCAGCAGTTTAGGAGTTGCTGCCTCCTATAATTCACCCCTCCACTTT

clone size: -
D gene: -
V gene: TRBV15
J gene: TRBJ1-2
CDR3 protein: CATSSGRTYGYTF
CDR3 DNA: TGTGCCACCAGCTCAGGACGGACCTATGGCTACACCTTC

clone size: -
D gene: TRBD1
V gene: TRBV11-3
J gene: TRBJ2-3
CDR3 protein: CASSFDRDTDTQYF
CDR3 DNA: TGTGCCAGCAGCTTCGACAGGGACACAGATACGCAGTATTTT

clone size: -
D gene: TRBD1
V gene: TRBV12-3/TRBV12-4
J gene: TRBJ1-5
CDR3 protein: CASSPGQGSQHF
CDR3 DNA: TGTGCCAGCAGTCCGGGACAGGGGAGCCAGCATTTT

clone size: -
D gene: -
V gene: TRBV6-5
J gene: TRBJ2-7
CDR3 protein: CASTGGGYEQYF
CDR3 DNA: TGTGCCAGCACGGGGGGCGGGTACGAGCAGTACTTC

clone size: -
D gene: -
V gene: TRBV9
J gene: TRBJ2-2
CDR3 protein: CASSVPLQVLSTGELFF
CDR3 DNA: TGTGCCAGCAGCGTACCCCTTCAGGTCCTCAGCACCGGGGAGCTGTTTTTT

clone size: once
D gene: -
V gene: TRBV5-1
J gene: TRBJ1-4
CDR3 protein: CASSPDSSEFNEKLFF
CDR3 DNA: TGCGCCAGCAGCCCGGACAGTAGCGAGTTCAATGAAAAACTGTTTTTT

clone size: -
D gene: -
V gene: TRBV18
J gene: TRBJ2-1
CDR3 protein: CASSPDFRVGNEQFF
CDR3 DNA: TGTGCCAGCTCACCGGACTTCCGGGTGGGGAATGAGCAGTTCTTC

clone size: -
D gene: -
V gene: TRBV28
J gene: TRBJ2-7
CDR3 protein: CASTSQPLYEQYF
CDR3 DNA: TGTGCCAGCACCTCCCAACCTCTATACGAGCAGTACTTC

clone size: -
D gene: -
V gene: TRBV9
J gene: TRBJ1-3
CDR3 protein: CASSVGPGNSGNTIYF
CDR3 DNA: TGTGCCAGCAGCGTTGGCCCAGGGAACTCTGGAAACACCATATATTTT

clone size: -
D gene: -
V gene: TRBV28
J gene: TRBJ2-5
CDR3 protein: CASPRRDGETQYF
CDR3 DNA: TGTGCCAGTCCCAGGAGGGACGGAGAGACCCAGTACTTC

clone size: -
D gene: -
V gene: TRBV6-1
J gene: TRBJ1-1
CDR3 protein: CASSESRRTEAFF
CDR3 DNA: TGTGCCAGCAGTGAAAGCAGGAGGACTGAAGCTTTCTTT

clone size: -
D gene: -
V gene: TRBV7-2
J gene: TRBJ1-2
CDR3 protein: CASNLWGGYTF
CDR3 DNA: TGTGCCAGCAACCTCTGGGGGGGCTACACCTTC

clone size: -
D gene: -
V gene: TRBV29-1
J gene: TRBJ1-2
CDR3 protein: CSVELADYGYTF
CDR3 DNA: TGCAGCGTTGAATTGGCGGACTATGGCTACACCTTC

clone size: -
D gene: -
V gene: TRBV19
J gene: TRBJ2-1
CDR3 protein: CASSISGFSSYNEQFF
CDR3 DNA: TGTGCCAGTAGTATTAGCGGATTTAGCTCCTACAATGAGCAGTTCTTC

clone size: -
D gene: -
V gene: TRBV6-5
J gene: TRBJ2-7
CDR3 protein: CASSSVLQGTYEQYF
CDR3 DNA: TGTGCCAGCAGCTCCGTTTTACAGGGAACCTACGAGCAGTACTTC

clone size: -
D gene: -
V gene: TRBV5-6
J gene: TRBJ1-2
CDR3 protein: CASSLGGYYGYTF
CDR3 DNA: TGTGCCAGCAGCTTGGGGGGTTACTATGGCTACACCTTC

clone size: -
D gene: TRBD1
V gene: TRBV6-6
J gene: TRBJ1-2
CDR3 protein: CASSSQGADYGYTF
CDR3 DNA: TGTGCCAGCAGCTCACAGGGGGCGGACTATGGCTACACCTTC

clone size: -
D gene: TRBD1
V gene: TRBV5-1
J gene: TRBJ2-5
CDR3 protein: CASSLALYEGAGPQETQYF
CDR3 DNA: TGCGCCAGCAGCTTGGCCCTCTATGAGGGGGCGGGCCCGCAAGAGACCCAGTACTTC

clone size: -
D gene: -
V gene: TRBV12-3/TRBV12-4
J gene: TRBJ1-2
CDR3 protein: CASSLLGLYGYTF
CDR3 DNA: TGTGCCAGCAGTTTACTGGGCCTGTATGGCTACACCTTC

clone size: -
D gene: -
V gene: TRBV6-2/TRBV6-3
J gene: TRBJ1-5
CDR3 protein: CASSPRGASNQPQHF
CDR3 DNA: TGTGCCAGCAGCCCAAGGGGGGCGAGCAATCAGCCCCAGCATTTT

clone size: -
D gene: -
V gene: TRBV7-2
J gene: TRBJ2-2
CDR3 protein: CASSLIGRYTGELFF
CDR3 DNA: TGTGCCAGCAGCTTAATTGGGAGATACACCGGGGAGCTGTTTTTT

clone size: -
D gene: -
V gene: TRBV5-1
J gene: TRBJ1-5
CDR3 protein: CASSLDPQNQPQHF
CDR3 DNA: TGCGCCAGCAGCTTGGATCCACAGAATCAGCCCCAGCATTTT

clone size: -
D gene: -
V gene: TRBV29-1
J gene: TRBJ1-1
CDR3 protein: CSVMENTEAFF
CDR3 DNA: TGCAGCGTTATGGAGAACACTGAAGCTTTCTTT

clone size: -
D gene: TRBD2
V gene: TRBV6-4
J gene: TRBJ2-3
CDR3 protein: CASSEIAGADTQYF
CDR3 DNA: TGTGCCAGCAGTGAGATAGCGGGGGCAGATACGCAGTATTTT

clone size: -
D gene: -
V gene: TRBV2
J gene: TRBJ1-3
CDR3 protein: CASGTLGNTIYF
CDR3 DNA: TGTGCCAGCGGGACACTCGGAAACACCATATATTTT

clone size: -
D gene: TRBD1
V gene: TRBV27
J gene: TRBJ1-5
CDR3 protein: CASSPGQGAASNQPQHF
CDR3 DNA: TGTGCCAGCAGTCCGGGACAGGGGGCTGCGAGCAATCAGCCCCAGCATTTT

clone size: once
D gene: -
V gene: TRBV12-5
J gene: TRBJ1-2
CDR3 protein: CASGLQPPFNREGRNYGYTF
CDR3 DNA: TGTGCTAGTGGTTTGCAACCGCCATTTAACAGGGAGGGAAGGAACTATGGCTACACCTTC

clone size: -
D gene: -
V gene: TRBV7-2
J gene: TRBJ1-4
CDR3 protein: CASSWRGSQHEKLFF
CDR3 DNA: TGTGCCAGCAGCTGGCGCGGGTCTCAACATGAAAAACTGTTTTTT

clone size: -
D gene: TRBD1
V gene: TRBV6-1
J gene: TRBJ2-7
CDR3 protein: CASSEGQGLPYEQYF
CDR3 DNA: TGTGCCAGCAGTGAAGGACAGGGTTTACCCTACGAGCAGTACTTC

clone size: -
D gene: TRBD2
V gene: TRBV6-5
J gene: TRBJ2-3
CDR3 protein: CASGLVVTDTQYF
CDR3 DNA: TGTGCCAGCGGACTAGTAGTGACAGATACGCAGTATTTT

clone size: -
D gene: -
V gene: TRBV6-5
J gene: TRBJ2-5
CDR3 protein: CASRGDRETQYF
CDR3 DNA: TGTGCCAGCAGAGGGGATAGGGAGACCCAGTACTTC

clone size: -
D gene: -
V gene: TRBV7-9
J gene: TRBJ1-1
CDR3 protein: CASSLRGNTEAFF
CDR3 DNA: TGTGCCAGCAGCTTACGGGGGAACACTGAAGCTTTCTTT

clone size: -
D gene: -
V gene: TRBV19
J gene: TRBJ1-6
CDR3 protein: CAAGSSYNSPLHF
CDR3 DNA: TGTGCCGCCGGGAGTTCCTATAATTCACCCCTCCACTTT

clone size: -
D gene: -
V gene: TRBV5-1
J gene: TRBJ1-2
CDR3 protein: CASSLDLGIGGYTF
CDR3 DNA: TGCGCCAGCAGCTTGGACTTGGGGATCGGTGGCTACACCTTC

clone size: once
D gene: TRBD2
V gene: TRBV6-5
J gene: TRBJ2-7
CDR3 protein: CASSLRGVSYEQYF
CDR3 DNA: TGTGCCAGCTCCCTTCGGGGGGTCTCCTACGAGCAGTACTTC

clone size: -
D gene: -
V gene: TRBV6-5
J gene: TRBJ1-4
CDR3 protein: CASEWRTNEKLFF
CDR3 DNA: TGTGCCAGCGAGTGGCGGACTAATGAAAAACTGTTTTTT

clone size: -
D gene: -
V gene: TRBV3-1/TRBV3-2
J gene: TRBJ2-1
CDR3 protein: CASSQAPYRFF
CDR3 DNA: TGTGCCAGCAGCCAAGCCCCCTATCGGTTCTTC

clone size: -
D gene: -
V gene: TRBV19
J gene: TRBJ1-6
CDR3 protein: CASRPRGPPYNSPLHF
CDR3 DNA: TGTGCCAGTAGACCCAGGGGACCTCCCTATAATTCACCCCTCCACTTT